This is a list of T cell receptor beta chains from one sample in a study of blood T cell repertoires in COVID-19. Sequencing was performed with immunoSEQ multiplex PCR; in TCRdb, only in-frame clones are kept and a portion is missing. The data show roughly 290,000 clones, 70% to 90% seen once. Sequencing was performed on peripheral blood. Receptors originate from a woman in her 50s with active or convalescent COVID-19. Each CDR3 is given with its conserved first and last residue. A D gene is named only where the DNA matches it firmly. Size values are once, few and many counts, or a class for expanded clones, and some rows have none.

J	V	size	D	CDR3	DNA
TRBJ1-1	TRBV20-1	.	TRBD1	CSASVGQEVNGKAFF	TGCAGTGCTAGTGTTGGACAGGAAGTAAATGGAAAAGCTTTCTTT
TRBJ1-1	TRBV10-3	.	TRBD1	CAISEETGDTEAFF	TGTGCCATCAGTGAGGAGACAGGGGACACTGAAGCTTTCTTT
TRBJ1-4	TRBV2	once	.	CASSELGRGDEKLFF	TGTGCCAGCAGTGAATTGGGCAGGGGCGATGAAAAACTGTTTTTT
TRBJ1-2	TRBV20-1	.	.	CSASHLGSYGYTF	TGCAGTGCTAGTCACCTGGGCTCCTATGGCTACACCTTC
TRBJ1-4	TRBV27	.	.	CASSPQGNEKLFF	TGTGCCAGCAGTCCTCAGGGGAATGAAAAACTGTTTTTT
TRBJ1-2	TRBV4-2	many	.	CASSQDKAGYGYTF	TGTGCCAGCAGCCAAGATAAGGCAGGCTATGGCTACACCTTC
TRBJ2-5	TRBV14	.	TRBD2	CASSQLAGGDETQYF	TGTGCCAGCAGCCAACTAGCGGGAGGGGACGAGACCCAGTACTTC
TRBJ2-1	TRBV28	.	TRBD2	CASSLITSGIYNEQFF	TGTGCCAGCAGCCTAATTACTAGCGGGATCTACAATGAGCAGTTCTTC
TRBJ2-7	TRBV6-1	.	.	CASSENLSWRALGEQYF	TGTGCCAGCAGTGAAAATCTGAGCTGGCGGGCCCTGGGGGAGCAGTACTTC
TRBJ2-7	TRBV3-1/TRBV3-2	.	TRBD2	CASSRGTSGTYEQYF	TGTGCCAGCAGCCGCGGGACTAGCGGGACCTACGAGCAGTACTTC
TRBJ2-7	TRBV11-2	.	TRBD1	CASSLAWDRTYEQYF	TGTGCCAGCAGCTTAGCATGGGACAGAACCTACGAGCAGTACTTC
TRBJ2-3	TRBV19	.	TRBD2	CASSIRLAGVGTDTQYF	TGTGCCAGTAGTATTCGACTAGCGGGAGTTGGGACAGATACGCAGTATTTT
TRBJ1-3	TRBV2	.	.	CASSELGAISGNTIYF	TGTGCCAGCAGTGAATTAGGGGCAATCTCTGGAAACACCATATATTTT
TRBJ2-7	TRBV18	.	.	CASSPLSLQGAPSYEQYF	TGTGCCAGCTCACCACTGTCATTACAAGGGGCCCCTTCCTACGAGCAGTACTTC
TRBJ2-3	TRBV18	.	TRBD2	CASSPQTSGITDTQYF	TGTGCCAGCTCACCTCAGACTAGCGGGATCACAGATACGCAGTATTTT
TRBJ1-2	TRBV19	few	.	CASSIPPWAGAYGYTF	TGTGCCAGTAGTATCCCTCCGTGGGCGGGGGCGTATGGCTACACCTTC
TRBJ2-2	TRBV11-1	.	.	CASSLAGVGTGELFF	TGTGCCAGCAGCTTAGCGGGAGTAGGCACCGGGGAGCTGTTTTTT